The clone carrying this T cell receptor (beta chain) was recorded only once. The data originate from a study of T-cell reconstitution after alpha-beta-depleted transplantation in children. A TCRbeta library incorporating unique molecular identifiers was prepared. TCRdb reprocessed the PCR reads via MiXCR and lists one record per CDR3 protein. The sample includes approximately 30,000 distinct CDR3 sequences, about 5.8% of them seen just once. The CDR3 length is 15 residues. CDR1 is DFQATT and CDR2 is SNEGSKA in the germline V gene (reference sequence). Sequenced here: PBMCs, mostly from graft donor cells, sampled 180 days after TCRalphabeta/CD19-depleted stem cell transplant. The clonotype originates from a male patient aged 10-17 years who had a stem cell transplant for acute myeloid leukemia, so the T cells may come from the graft donor. The rearrangement links TRBV20-1 to TRBJ2-7; 7 positions match TRBD2. The CDR3 spells CSFPGGGREFYEQYF. The CDR3 nucleotides read TGCAGCTTCCCAGGTGGCGGGAGAGAATTCTACGAGCAGTACTTC.